This T cell receptor (beta chain) is from a study of T cell repertoires in cytomegalovirus infection. The wider study: Carrying CMV and the relevant HLA type showed in public TCR beta signatures.

This clonotype appeared a few times. Antigen specificity is unknown. V gave up 0 bases and J gave up 0 bases, with 8 bases separating them. Germline-derived CDR1 and CDR2 are LGHNA and YSLEER. This CDR3 comprises 15 residues. Study-level findings and limits: HLA-C-restricted CMV-specific TCR beta clonotypes were dominant in the ex vivo response.

TCRdb analysed the reads with MiXCR anew, one entry per CDR3 protein. Altogether 250,000 to 300,000 distinct CDR3 sequences are present, approximately 9.2% being singletons, with the ten largest covering about 15%. The receptor's source is a human donor in good health (CMV status not recorded). Some clones in this sample may be carry-over from other donors' samples. Sequenced input: PBMCs. The chain links TRBV4-3 to TRBJ1-2; D is unclear. CDR3 bases: TGCGCCAGCAGCCAAGAGATAGGGACTAACTATGGCTACACCTTC. Its translation is CASSQEIGTNYGYTF.